One and the same sample provided the 24 T cell receptor beta chains below, sequenced in a study of T cell responses to AZD1222 COVID-19 vaccine (dated by TCRdb to the early 2020s). The sample's time point label is to be understood as: baseline before first vaccination. The method behind the library was the immunoSEQ multiplex PCR assay. As stored in TCRdb, this immuneACCESS dataset retains in-frame rearrangements with V and J assigned. A fraction of the clones does not appear; measured against another copy, unresolved V genes explain less than half of the discrepancy, and the remainder lacks a known reason. This sample gives around 110,000 clones in total; roughly nine tenths of them show up just once. Around 1.7% of the sample comes from the top ten. This specimen was peripheral blood, taken on day 0 of AZD1222 vaccination. These receptors were obtained from an adult in good health.

V and J are TRBV5-1 and TRBJ2-1; D may match TRBD1 or TRBD2 (5 bases each). Trimming took 2 bases from V and 7 from J, leaving 7 bases between them. Germline CDR1 is SGHRS and CDR2 is YFSETQ. The CDR3 totals 12 residues. The CDR3 is CASSFGGNEQFF. DNA of the CDR3: TGCGCCAGCAGCTTTGGGGGAAATGAGCAGTTCTTC.

The chain is built from TRBV4-1 and TRBJ1-2, with 7 bases lining up with TRBD1. The CDR3 has 15 residues. Germline assignment: CDR1 MGHRA and CDR2 YSYEKL. The V segment lost 4 bases and the J segment 2 bases; nucleotides outside the gene matches: 7. CDR3 amino acids: CASSPGTVQNYGYTF. As DNA, the CDR3 is TGCGCCAGCAGCCCTGGGACAGTTCAGAACTATGGCTACACCTTC.

V gene TRBV3-1 (or the pseudogene TRBV3-2) combines with J gene TRBJ2-7; 9 nucleotides line up with TRBD2. Germline loops: CDR1 LGHDT, CDR2 YNNKEL (reference sequence). Losses at the gene ends were 3 bases for V and 4 bases for J; bases not matched to a gene: 7. The CDR3 covers 15 residues. The CDR3 spells CASSQRSGGRYEQYF. In DNA, the CDR3 is TGTGCCAGCAGCCAGCGGAGCGGGGGGCGGTACGAGCAGTACTTC.

The V call is TRBV27, the J call TRBJ1-5; D is ambiguous. Germline loops: CDR1 MNHEY, CDR2 SMNVEV (reference sequence). Trimming shortened V by 8 bases and J by 1 base, and 9 bases separated the two germline ends. The CDR3 loop spans 13 amino acids. The CDR3 nucleotides are TGTGCCAGCGGAATGAAAAGCAATCAGCCCCAGCATTTT. This encodes CASGMKSNQPQHF.

The CDR3 DNA reads TGTGCCAGCAGCGTCGGACAGAGCCCTAACTATGGCTACACCTTC. Its translation: CASSVGQSPNYGYTF. This chain connects TRBV7-9 to TRBJ1-2, with a tentative D call TRBD1 (6 bases). The CDR3 covers 15 residues. Germline V gene data show CDR1 as SEHNR and CDR2 as FQNEAQ (reference sequence). Trimming took 5 bases from V and 0 from J, leaving 13 bases between them.

The chain has TRBV6-4 and TRBJ2-3; TRBD1 agrees at 7 bases. Germline V gene data show CDR1 as MRHNA and CDR2 as SNTAGT. After removal of 6 bases from V and 4 bases from J, the junction contained 7 bases not matched to a gene. This CDR3 has 14 residues. The CDR3 DNA reads TGTGCCAGCAGCGTACAGGGGTTCTCAGATACGCAGTATTTT. This translates into CASSVQGFSDTQYF.

V is TRBV18 and J is TRBJ2-3; the match to TRBD2 covers 12 bases. The V segment lost 3 bases and the J segment 3 bases; nucleotides outside the gene matches: 7. The germline CDR1 and CDR2 sequences are KGHSH and LQKENI. The CDR3 spans 17 residues. The CDR3 DNA sequence: TGTGCCAGCTCACCCTCCCTAGCGGGAGGGCGTACAGATACGCAGTATTTT. Protein product: CASSPSLAGGRTDTQYF. Supplemented by reference TRBV18 and TRBJ2-3, the full variable domain reads NAGVMQNPRHLVRRRGQEARLRCSPMKGHSHVYWYRQLPEEGLKFMVYLQKENIIDESGMPKERFSAEFPKEGPSILRIQQVVRGDSAAYFCASSPSLAGGRTDTQYFGPGTRLTVL.

The chain links TRBV5-1 to TRBJ2-2; 9 bases match TRBD2. The CDR3 has 15 amino acids. V lost 7 bases, J lost 4 bases, and 8 bases stayed unmatched. The V gene's germline CDR1 is SGHRS and CDR2 YFSETQ. The CDR3 protein is CASAGLAGSTGELFF. The CDR3 DNA reads TGCGCCAGCGCCGGGCTAGCGGGAAGCACCGGGGAGCTGTTTTTT.

The V call is TRBV3-1 (or the pseudogene TRBV3-2), the J call TRBJ2-3; D remains unclear. The CDR3 runs to 16 residues. V was shortened by 0 bases and J by 2 bases, with 12 bases between the two germline ends. Germline CDR1 and CDR2: LGHDT and YNNKEL (reference sequence). The CDR3 nucleotides read TGTGCCAGCAGCCAAGAACTACTCCCTCCCACAGATACGCAGTATTTT. Residues: CASSQELLPPTDTQYF.

The CDR3 DNA is TGTGCCAGCGGGGAAACACTATCGCCCTACAATGAGCAGTTCTTC. Translated, it gives CASGETLSPYNEQFF. The genes are TRBV27 and TRBJ2-1; D remains unclear. The CDR3 totals 15 residues. V lost 8 bases and J 2 bases, leaving 16 bases between the germline ends. CDR1 MNHEY and CDR2 SMNVEV come from the germline V gene (reference sequence).

The chain has TRBV3-1 (or the pseudogene TRBV3-2) and TRBJ1-2, with 7 positions matching TRBD1. V shed 0 bases and J 3 bases; nucleotides not matched to a gene: 1. This CDR3 is built from 14 residues. Germline V gives CDR1 LGHDT, CDR2 YNNKEL (reference sequence). The CDR3 reads CASSQDDRDYGYTF. CDR3 bases: TGTGCCAGCAGCCAAGATGACAGGGACTATGGCTACACCTTC.

This clone has only one observation. The rearrangement uses TRBV24-1 and TRBJ2-5; D gene uncertain. Germline V gene lookup returns CDR1 KGHDR and CDR2 SFDVKD. The CDR3 loop spans 15 amino acids. The V gene lost 3 bases and the J gene lost 5 bases, with 15 bases spanning the gap. DNA of the CDR3: TGTGCCACCAGTGATCCGGGCTCGGGTGTGGAGACCCAGTACTTC. Amino acids: CATSDPGSGVETQYF.

The genes are TRBV5-1 and TRBJ2-2, with 7 bases fitting TRBD1. This CDR3 has 15 amino acids. V dropped 6 bases and J dropped 4; count of bases not matched to a gene: 9. CDR1 and CDR2 from the germline V gene are SGHRS and YFSETQ. This CDR3 is CASTTGAGGTGELFF. The CDR3 nucleotides read TGCGCCAGCACCACCGGCGCAGGGGGCACCGGGGAGCTGTTTTTT.

This chain links TRBV14 with TRBJ1-6; 7 bases are shared with TRBD1. The germline gives CDR1 SGHDN, CDR2 FVKESK. Trimming at V came to 4 bases and at J to 9 bases, leaving 6 bases not matched to a gene. The CDR3 loop spans 14 amino acids. DNA of the CDR3: TGTGCCAGCAGCCCTCGACAGGGTACTTCACCCCTCCACTTT. Translation gives CASSPRQGTSPLHF.

This chain uses TRBV6-6 with TRBJ1-1; D ambiguous. In germline, CDR1 is MNHNY, CDR2 SVGAGI (reference sequence). V shed 2 bases and J shed 8 bases, with 9 bases lying between them. The CDR3 is 12 residues long. The DNA of the CDR3 is TGTGCCAGCAGTTACCCCGGGAGGGAAGCTTTCTTT. Translated: CASSYPGREAFF.

The chain joins TRBV5-1 to TRBJ1-3; possibly TRBD1 for D (6 bases). The CDR3 is 16 amino acids. CDR1 SGHRS and CDR2 YFSETQ come from the germline V gene. The germline V and J ends were trimmed by 5 bases and 0 bases, with 15 bases remaining between them. CDR3 sequence: CASSPGAGYSGNTIYF. DNA of the CDR3: TGCGCCAGCAGTCCGGGGGCAGGGTACTCTGGAAACACCATATATTTT.

The chain combines TRBV7-9 with TRBJ1-5, with TRBD1 identical over 8 bases. The V segment lost 0 bases and the J segment 6 bases; nucleotides outside the gene matches: 10. Per germline, CDR1 SEHNR and CDR2 FQNEAQ (reference sequence). The CDR3 is 17 residues long. The CDR3 DNA reads TGTGCCAGCAGCTTAGCCTTTGGGCAGGGGGCAATTCAGCCCCAGCATTTT. This encodes CASSLAFGQGAIQPQHF.

This chain connects TRBV18 to TRBJ1-2, with a weak D call TRBD1 (5 bases). In germline, CDR1 is KGHSH, CDR2 LQKENI. The CDR3 extends over 14 amino acids. The V end was cut by 2 bases, the J end by 3 bases, with 10 bases between. The CDR3 DNA follows: TGTGCCAGCTCACCAGAAGCACAGGACTATGGCTACACCTTC. It is translated as CASSPEAQDYGYTF.

This clone was observed once. The rearrangement links TRBV24-1 to TRBJ2-1; 8 bases agree with TRBD2. J was trimmed by 7 bases and V by 8 bases; bases with no gene match: 6. The CDR3 is 13 residues long. Germline assignment: CDR1 KGHDR and CDR2 SFDVKD. Here the CDR3 reads CATMAGGVNEQFF. The CDR3 DNA reads as TGTGCCACCATGGCGGGAGGCGTGAATGAGCAGTTCTTC.

V is TRBV12-3 or TRBV12-4 and J is TRBJ2-1, with 7 bases aligning to TRBD2. This CDR3 comprises 11 residues. J was trimmed by 12 bases and V by 2 bases; bases with no gene match: 1. The CDR3: CASSLSGAQFF. The DNA for the CDR3 is TGTGCCAGCAGTTTAAGCGGGGCGCAGTTCTTC.

J is TRBJ1-6 and V is TRBV6-6, with D unclear. CDR3 length: 13 residues. Germline V CDR1 and CDR2: MNHNY, SVGAGI (reference sequence). The V gene lost 3 bases and the J gene lost 10 bases, with 10 bases spanning the gap. The CDR3 DNA reads as TGTGCCAGCAGTTATGGGGATCGGTCACCCCTCCACTTT. Translated, it gives CASSYGDRSPLHF.

The chain recombines TRBV19 with TRBJ1-1, with unresolved D. The CDR3 has 15 amino acids. Looked up from germline, CDR1 is LNHDA and CDR2 is SQIVND (reference sequence). V shed 4 bases and J shed 1 base, with 13 bases lying between them. The chain's CDR3 is CASSTVGITNTEAFF. CDR3 bases: TGTGCCAGTAGTACCGTCGGGATAACGAACACTGAAGCTTTCTTT.

J is TRBJ1-1 and V is TRBV11-1, with D unclear. The length of the CDR3 is 12 residues. V lost 4 bases, J lost 5 bases, and 8 bases lay in between. Per the germline V gene, CDR1 is SGHAT and CDR2 is FQDESV (reference sequence). In DNA, the CDR3 is TGTGCCAGCAGCTCAATCCGGACTGAAGCTTTCTTT. Protein: CASSSIRTEAFF.

The CDR3: CSERGQTQETQYF. The CDR3 nucleotides read TGCAGCGAACGAGGACAGACCCAAGAGACCCAGTACTTC. The chain links TRBV29-1 to TRBJ2-5, with a tentative D call TRBD1 (6 bases). Germline V lookup: CDR1 SQVTM, CDR2 ANQGSEA. This CDR3 is 13 amino acids long. Between the trimmed V and J ends, which lost 7 bases and 1 base, there was a span of 13 bases.